This record looks at one TCR beta chain sequence and its context. As yet, its antigen is unknown. The CDR3 has 15 residues. Unmatched junction bases numbered 3, after V lost 4 bases and J lost 0 bases. Per the germline V gene, CDR1 is SGHNT and CDR2 is YYREEE (reference sequence). Time point defined: newly diagnosed, previously untreated cHL patient sample. Comparator PBMCs were from newly diagnosed, untreated classical Hodgkin lymphoma. This sample stems from a study of PD-1 blockade in classical Hodgkin lymphoma. The study, taken as a whole, reports: Relapsed/refractory patients reportedly had the lowest baseline TCR diversity, below newly diagnosed patients, who were below healthy donors. The origin of the repertoire differences remains undefined, with disease activity or prior therapy as possible causes.

Some clones are missing from TCRdb's copy, which holds only in-frame ones; the method was immunoSEQ multiplex PCR. Here the sample spans approximately 15,000 clones, around 90% being singletons. The sequenced material came from peripheral blood mononuclear cells (PBMCs). The TCR was taken from a human donor with classical Hodgkin lymphoma. This chain links TRBV5-4 with TRBJ2-7; 11 bases map to TRBD2. The CDR3 DNA reads TGTGCCAGCAGCCCCGGACTAGCGGGCTCCTACGAGCAGTACTTC. Residues: CASSPGLAGSYEQYF.